Shown below are 3 T cell receptor beta chains from a single sample sequenced in a study of cytomegalovirus exposure and HLA in healthy donors. A multiplex PCR was run with 60 Vbeta primers and 13 Jbeta primers. Clones were read by immunoSEQ multiplex PCR, and TCRdb kept only the in-frame ones, dropping some. The sample contains 150,000 to 200,000 clones, 65% to 80% of which appear only once. The sequencing input was PBMCs. All receptors derive from a young man in good health and CMV-seropositive.

The genes are TRBV5-1 and TRBJ2-4; 11 bases align to TRBD2. Germline V gives CDR1 SGHRS, CDR2 YFSETQ. The J segment lost 1 base and the V segment lost 4 bases, leaving 4 bases of the junction unmatched. The CDR3 consists of 16 residues. The CDR3 sequence: CASSPVAGGAKNIQYF. In DNA form, the CDR3 reads TGCGCCAGCAGCCCCGTAGCGGGAGGGGCCAAAAACATTCAGTACTTC.

This clone showed up just a few times. The V and J genes are TRBV18 and TRBJ1-2, with D tentatively TRBD1 (5 bases). The CDR3 consists of 13 residues. The V gene lost 3 bases and the J gene lost 7 bases, with 12 bases spanning the gap. Germline assignment: CDR1 KGHSH and CDR2 LQKENI. The DNA of the CDR3 is TGTGCCAGCTCACCTAGGCAGGGATCTGGCTACACCTTC. Residues: CASSPRQGSGYTF.

This chain joins TRBV6-1 and TRBJ2-7; the D gene is possibly TRBD2 (5 bases). The CDR3 runs to 14 residues. The V gene's germline CDR1 is MNHNS and CDR2 SASEGT. Trimming left V 0 bases short and J 4 bases short, with 10 bases between. The CDR3, as DNA: TGTGCCAGCAGTGAAGCCGGGATAGGGTACGAGCAGTACGTC. As protein: CASSEAGIGYEQYV.